The clone carrying this T cell receptor (beta chain) turned up a few times. Its antigen is unidentified. The data stem from a study of T cell repertoires in cytomegalovirus infection. The overall study: Evidence of both CMV infection and a matching HLA type came from public TCR beta signatures. Overall study findings and caveats: Frequencies of public TCR beta families were cumulated, and this identified carriers of CMV plus the relevant HLA. The ex vivo response was dominated by HLA-C-restricted CMV-specific TCR beta clonotypes.

V shed 5 bases, J shed 2 bases, and the junction held 19 bases outside the gene matches. Germline V gene data show CDR1 as SGHTA and CDR2 as FQGNSA. This CDR3 is 19 amino acids long. One entry per CDR3 protein, called by TCRdb with MiXCR from the reads. Of about 530,000 distinct CDR3 sequences in the sample, less than 30% were seen once. This TCR was recovered from a human donor in good health (CMV status not recorded). Some clones in this sample may be carry-over from other donors' samples. The rearrangement joins TRBV7-2 to TRBJ2-3; TRBD2 matches at 7 bases. The source material was PBMCs. This CDR3 reads CASSPLRSIHRGDTDTQYF. The CDR3 nucleotides read TGTGCCAGCAGCCCCCTTCGGTCAATACACCGGGGGGACACAGATACGCAGTATTTT. Full variable domain (rest looked up from reference TRBV7-2 and TRBJ2-3): GAGVSQSPSNKVTEKGKDVELRCDPISGHTALYWYRQSLGQGLEFLIYFQGNSAPDKSGLPSDRFSAERTGGSVSTLTIQRTQQEDSAVYLCASSPLRSIHRGDTDTQYFGPGTRLTVL.